These 29 T cell receptor beta chains were all obtained from the same sample, sequenced in a study of cytomegalovirus exposure and HLA in healthy donors. PCR involved 60 Vbeta and 13 Jbeta primers. Sequencing was performed with immunoSEQ multiplex PCR; in TCRdb, only in-frame clones are kept and a portion is missing. The sample includes about 110,000 clones, around 85% of them seen just once. The sample consisted of PBMCs. The receptors come from a man in his sixties in good health and CMV-seronegative.

The rearrangement uses TRBV2 and TRBJ2-7; possibly TRBD1 for D (5 bases). Germline assignment: CDR1 SNHLY and CDR2 FYNNEI. The CDR3 is 11 residues long. CDR3 sequence reads: CASSGGYEQCV. The CDR3 DNA sequence: TGTGCCAGCAGTGGGGGCTACGAGCAGTGCGTC.

The V gene is TRBV6-6, the J gene TRBJ1-5; a possible D gene is TRBD1 (5 bases). CDR1 and CDR2 (germline): MNHNY, SVGAGI (reference sequence). Trimming pared 7 bases from V and 4 bases from J, leaving 8 bases between. There are 12 residues in the CDR3. CDR3 coding DNA: TGTGCCAGCAAGGGGATAAATCAGCCCCAGCATTTT. Its protein product is CASKGINQPQHF.

The V gene is TRBV7-2, the J gene TRBJ2-3; TRBD2 matches at 16 bases. V shed 0 bases, J shed 1 base, and the junction held 7 bases outside the gene matches. Germline lookup yields CDR1 SGHTA and CDR2 FQGNSA. This CDR3 comprises 20 residues. The DNA for the CDR3 is TGTGCCAGCAGCTTAGCTCCGGGACTAGCGGGGGGGCGGCGCACAGATACGCAGTATTTT. Protein product: CASSLAPGLAGGRRTDTQYF.

This clone was counted a single time. The chain links TRBV30 to TRBJ1-4; TRBD1 matches at 12 bases. Losses at the gene ends were 7 bases for V and 5 bases for J; bases not matched to a gene: 26. The CDR3 extends over 21 amino acids. Germline V CDR1 and CDR2: GTSNPN, SVGIG (reference sequence). CDR3 loop: CASLLIEPGQGARTKNEKLFF. DNA of the CDR3: TGTGCCTCGCTCCTCATTGAACCGGGACAGGGGGCGCGGACGAAGAATGAAAAACTGTTTTTT.

The chain recombines TRBV7-3 with TRBJ2-5; TRBD2 aligns across 8 bases. The germline gives CDR1 SGHTA, CDR2 FQGTGA. After removal of 4 bases from V and 5 bases from J, the junction contained 6 bases not matched to a gene. The CDR3 is 14 amino acids. The CDR3 loop is CASSSGTSRETQYF. The CDR3 DNA reads as TGTGCCAGCAGCTCCGGGACTAGTAGGGAGACCCAGTACTTC.

CDR3: CSVARGREASETQYF. DNA of the CDR3: TGCAGCGTGGCCAGGGGGCGCGAGGCTTCGGAGACCCAGTACTTC. This chain links TRBV29-1 with TRBJ2-5; 8 nucleotides agree with TRBD1. The germline V gene has CDR1 SQVTM and CDR2 ANQGSEA. With 6 bases clipped from V and 5 bases from J, the junction kept 14 bases outside the gene matches. CDR3 length: 15 amino acids.

This sequence joins TRBV15 and TRBJ2-2; no firm D call. V was pared by 7 bases and J by 1 base, with 10 bases between. Per germline, CDR1 LNHNV and CDR2 YYDKDF (reference sequence). The CDR3 is made up of 14 amino acids. Written as DNA, the CDR3 is TGTGCCACCAAAATGCCAGGGAACACCGGGGAGCTGTTTTTT. Translating it yields CATKMPGNTGELFF.

This clone was seen a handful of times. The J gene is TRBJ1-2, the V gene TRBV9; D is undetermined. CDR1 is SGDLS and CDR2 is YYNGEE in the germline V gene. This CDR3 spans 13 amino acids. V was clipped by 5 bases and J by 4 bases, with 12 bases between them. The CDR3 reads CASRIGDGYGYTF. The CDR3 DNA is TGTGCCAGCAGAATCGGAGATGGCTATGGCTACACCTTC.

This sequence joins TRBV7-9 and TRBJ1-1; D possibly corresponds to TRBD1 (6 bases). Trimming shortened V by 1 base and J by 11 bases, and 17 bases separated the two germline ends. This CDR3 has 14 amino acids. The germline V gene encodes CDR1 SEHNR and CDR2 FQNEAQ (reference sequence). CDR3 residues: CASSLVDWQGKAFF. The CDR3 region has the DNA TGTGCCAGCAGCTTAGTAGACTGGCAGGGGAAGGCTTTCTTT.

This clone was observed a handful of times. The chain combines TRBV7-9 with TRBJ2-5, with 7 bases matching TRBD2. After removal of 8 bases from V and 0 bases from J, the junction contained 6 bases not matched to a gene. The CDR3 sequence is 14 residues long. Germline values: CDR1 SEHNR, CDR2 FQNEAQ (reference sequence). CDR3 sequence reads: CASAGLKHQETQYF. The CDR3 bases are TGTGCCAGCGCGGGACTAAAGCACCAAGAGACCCAGTACTTC.

The CDR3 bases are TGTGCCAGCAGCTTATCCGTGCGGGAGAACACTGAAGCTTTCTTT. Its translation is CASSLSVRENTEAFF. This sequence joins TRBV7-2 and TRBJ1-1; D gene ambiguous. V was clipped by 2 bases and J by 1 base, with 11 bases between them. Germline values: CDR1 SGHTA, CDR2 FQGNSA. CDR3 size: 15 residues.

The rearrangement joins TRBV14 to TRBJ2-1; D is unclear. Trimming left V 1 base short and J 14 bases short, with 9 bases between. This CDR3 comprises 11 residues. Germline CDR1 is SGHDN and CDR2 is FVKESK. CDR3 in DNA: TGTGCCAGCAGCCAAGCTAGGCAGAAGTTCTTC. This translates into CASSQARQKFF.

The gene calls are TRBV7-9 and TRBJ2-5; D unclear. The germline V gene encodes CDR1 SEHNR and CDR2 FQNEAQ (reference sequence). Between the trimmed V and J ends, which lost 5 bases and 5 bases, there was a span of 24 bases. The length of the CDR3 is 17 residues. CDR3 DNA sequence: TGTGCCAGCAGCACCCGGCTGACAACAACTCCCCGCGAGACCCAGTACTTC. Its protein is CASSTRLTTTPRETQYF.

This chain joins TRBV2 and TRBJ2-5; D is undetermined. Between the trimmed V and J ends, which lost 6 bases and 2 bases, there was a span of 13 bases. The CDR3 extends over 14 amino acids. Germline V lookup: CDR1 SNHLY, CDR2 FYNNEI. The CDR3 DNA is TGTGCCAGCAGCGAACGAAACGGGCAAGAGACCCAGTACTTC. It translates to CASSERNGQETQYF.

This clone has only a few counts. The chain carries TRBV7-9 and TRBJ1-2; D is unresolved. Germline V CDR1 and CDR2: SEHNR, FQNEAQ (reference sequence). Trimming removed 6 bases from V and 5 bases from J, with 13 bases in between. The CDR3 contains 13 residues. The DNA for the CDR3 is TGTGCCAGCAGAGAAGGACGGGGTTATGGCTACACCTTC. Translation: CASREGRGYGYTF.

There are a few counts of this clone. A junction end diverges from the germline sequence, so it may reflect a read error. The chain links TRBV6-4 to TRBJ2-2, with TRBD2 identical over 8 bases. The germline CDR1 and CDR2 sequences are MRHNA and SNTAGT. The CDR3 consists of 15 residues. CDR3 sequence (DNA): TGTGCCAGCAGGCACAGGGTAGCGGGGCACCGGGGAGCTGTTTTT. This translates into CASRHRVAGHRGAVF.

This chain connects TRBV27 to TRBJ2-7; D unclear. V was trimmed by 4 bases and J by 3 bases, leaving 16 bases between them. Germline loops: CDR1 MNHEY, CDR2 SMNVEV (reference sequence). CDR3 length equals 15 residues. The CDR3 region is CASSSPMSAGYEQYF. For the CDR3, the DNA is TGTGCCAGCAGTTCCCCAATGTCAGCAGGCTACGAGCAGTACTTC.

The genes are TRBV4-3 and TRBJ1-5; 9 nucleotides match TRBD1. Trimming cost V 2 bases and J 5 bases; bases outside gene matches: 1. This CDR3 spans 14 amino acids. Per germline, CDR1 LGHNA and CDR2 YSLEER. In DNA form, the CDR3 reads TGCGCCAGCAGCCAAAGACAGGGGGATCAGCCCCAGCATTTT. This encodes CASSQRQGDQPQHF.

This clone was observed a few times. The chain joins TRBV7-9 to TRBJ1-1; no clear D. The germline V and J ends were trimmed by 3 bases and 11 bases, with 4 bases remaining between them. Germline V CDR1 and CDR2: SEHNR, FQNEAQ (reference sequence). There are 9 residues in the CDR3. CDR3 coding DNA: TGTGCCAGCAGCTTCTATGCTTTCTTT. Translated: CASSFYAFF.

The gene calls are TRBV29-1 and TRBJ2-3, with 11 bases identical to TRBD2. The CDR3 runs to 14 residues. Looked up from germline, CDR1 is SQVTM and CDR2 is ANQGSEA. With 4 bases clipped from V and 1 base from J, the junction kept 1 base outside the gene matches. The DNA of the CDR3 is TGCAGCGTTGCGACTAGCGGGGGCACAGATACGCAGTATTTT. Its protein product is CSVATSGGTDTQYF.

V gene TRBV29-1 combines with J gene TRBJ1-2; a possible D gene is TRBD1 (5 bases). The V end lost 5 bases, the J end lost 8 bases, and 18 bases lay between the germline ends. The CDR3 totals 13 residues. Per germline, CDR1 SQVTM and CDR2 ANQGSEA. The CDR3 here is CSVTSPGERGYTF. The CDR3 region has the DNA TGCAGCGTTACATCTCCGGGGGAAAGGGGCTACACCTTC. Combining the CDR3 with reference TRBV29-1 and TRBJ1-2 gives the whole variable domain SAVISQKPSRDICQRGTSLTIQCQVDSQVTMMFWYRQQPGQSLTLIATANQGSEATYESGFVIDKFPISRPNLTFSTLTVSNMSPEDSSIYLCSVTSPGERGYTFGSGTRLTVV.

The chain combines TRBV21-1 with TRBJ2-7; TRBD1, the table's D call, was not compared with the DNA. TRBV21-1 is given as a pseudogene. This CDR3 region has 14 residues. The CDR3 nucleotides read TGTGCCAGCAGCAAAGTTTCAGGGGAGTACGAGCAGTACGTC. As protein: CASSKVSGEYEQYV.

This chain connects TRBV19 to TRBJ1-1, with 7 bases matching TRBD1. The CDR3 totals 19 residues. With V trimmed by 5 bases and J by 0 bases, 18 bases remained unmatched. CDR1 LNHDA and CDR2 SQIVND come from the germline V gene (reference sequence). The DNA of the CDR3 is TGTGCCAGTAGTTTAGGGGGCTTCCTCGCAAGCAGGCTGAACACTGAAGCTTTCTTT. It codes for CASSLGGFLASRLNTEAFF.

The V and J genes are TRBV6-1 and TRBJ2-1, with TRBD2 matching over 9 bases. The CDR3 extends over 15 amino acids. Looked up from germline, CDR1 is MNHNS and CDR2 is SASEGT. Trimming removed 6 bases from V and 4 bases from J; junction bases left unmatched: 7. The CDR3 protein is CASRIAGALYNEQFF. The CDR3 region has the DNA TGTGCCAGCAGAATAGCGGGGGCCCTATACAATGAGCAGTTCTTC.

The chain recombines TRBV7-6 with TRBJ2-3; D unresolved. The germline V gene encodes CDR1 SGHVS and CDR2 FNYEAQ. The CDR3 sequence is 11 residues long. V shed 4 bases and J shed 6 bases, with 5 bases lying between them. For the CDR3, the DNA is TGTGCCAGCAGCTCCCGGGATACGCAGTATTTT. Translation: CASSSRDTQYF.

The rearrangement joins TRBV20-1 to TRBJ1-1, with D uncertain. Germline V CDR1 and CDR2: DFQATT, SNEGSKA (reference sequence). Trimming took 6 bases from V and 4 from J, leaving 9 bases between them. The CDR3 contains 11 residues. CDR3 DNA: TGCAGTGCAGGAGGTACCACTGAAGCTTTCTTT. Translating it yields CSAGGTTEAFF.

The rearrangement uses TRBV6-4 and TRBJ1-2; D gene ambiguous. Germline V gene sequence: CDR1 MRHNA, CDR2 SNTAGT. This CDR3 is built from 13 residues. Trimming shortened V by 5 bases and J by 1 base, and 8 bases separated the two germline ends. CDR3 residues: CASSRNNNYGYTF. The CDR3 nucleotides read TGTGCCAGCAGTCGTAATAATAACTATGGCTACACCTTC.

The chain employs TRBV4-1 and TRBJ2-1; TRBD2 agrees at 7 bases. V lost 6 bases and J lost 1; bases outside the gene matches: 9. The CDR3 length is 16 residues. The germline CDR1 and CDR2 sequences are MGHRA and YSYEKL. The CDR3, as DNA: TGCGCCAGCAGTGAAGTGAGCGGGGTGTCCTACAATGAGCAGTTCTTC. It specifies CASSEVSGVSYNEQFF.

This clone was detected once. This chain links TRBV20-1 with TRBJ2-3; no reliable D call. This CDR3 has 11 amino acids. Germline assignment: CDR1 DFQATT and CDR2 SNEGSKA (reference sequence). The ends were cut back, 2 bases at V and 5 bases at J, with 5 bases in the middle. In nucleotides, the CDR3 is TGCAGTGCTAGATTTAGAGATACGCAGTATTTT. This gives the protein CSARFRDTQYF.